This T cell receptor (beta chain) came from a study of blood T cell repertoires in COVID-19. The wider study: From the United States, Italy and Spain came samples of acute and convalescent COVID-19.

Trimming removed 3 bases from V and 0 bases from J, with 10 bases in between. In germline, CDR1 is SGHRS, CDR2 YFSETQ. The CDR3 length is 15 residues. Clones were sequenced by immunoSEQ multiplex PCR, and TCRdb holds only the in-frame ones, with some missing. Of roughly 130,000 clones in the sample, approximately 85% were seen once. The sequence was collected from a woman aged 45-65 years with acute COVID-19. The sample taken for sequencing was PBMCs or T cells enriched from blood (not recorded which). V is TRBV5-1 and J is TRBJ2-1; unclear D gene. The CDR3 region has the DNA TGCGCCAGCAGCTCACATCTCCCCTCCTACAATGAGCAGTTCTTC. Translation: CASSSHLPSYNEQFF.